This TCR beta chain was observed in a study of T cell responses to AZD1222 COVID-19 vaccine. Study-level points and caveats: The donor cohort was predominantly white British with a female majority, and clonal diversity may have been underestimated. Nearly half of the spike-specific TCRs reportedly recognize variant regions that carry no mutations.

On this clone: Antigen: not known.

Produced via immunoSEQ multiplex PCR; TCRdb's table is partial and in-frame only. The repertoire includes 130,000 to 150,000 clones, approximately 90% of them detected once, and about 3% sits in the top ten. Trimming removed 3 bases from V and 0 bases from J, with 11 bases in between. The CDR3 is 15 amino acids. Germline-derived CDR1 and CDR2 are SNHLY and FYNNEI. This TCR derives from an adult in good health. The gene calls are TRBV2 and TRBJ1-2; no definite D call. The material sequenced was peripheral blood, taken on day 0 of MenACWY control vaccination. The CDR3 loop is CASSERPDANYGYTF. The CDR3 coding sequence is TGTGCCAGCAGTGAGAGGCCGGACGCTAACTATGGCTACACCTTC.